This record covers a single TCR beta chain. The sample is drawn from a study of blood T cells in healthy people across ages. Germline loops: CDR1 LNHNV, CDR2 YYDKDF (reference sequence). This CDR3 comprises 15 residues. Trimming left V 1 base short and J 11 bases short, with 15 bases between. A second PCR of 7 to 11 cycles used a sample-barcoded 5' primer and a J-beta primer mix. Every cDNA molecule carried a tag from a template-switch adaptor bearing 12 random nucleotides. A single record per CDR3 protein comes from TCRdb applying MiXCR to the 5' RACE reads. Of fewer than 750,000 distinct CDR3 sequences listed, over 40% are singletons.

This clonotype was sampled from an elderly woman in good health. The chain carries TRBV15 and TRBJ1-6; D is unresolved. Sample: blood. The CDR3 sequence is CATSRADTARTPLHF. The CDR3 DNA is TGTGCCACCAGCAGAGCTGACACCGCCCGGACACCCCTCCACTTT.